Included here is one T cell receptor beta chain sequence, with context. The antigen remains undetermined. The PCR contained 60 Vbeta and 13 Jbeta primers. The protocol was immunoSEQ multiplex PCR, while the TCRdb copy is restricted to in-frame clones and leaves out a portion. The repertoire consists of roughly 150,000 clones, with 65% to 85% occurring once and the leading ten covering roughly 2.3%. The data were taken from a study of cytomegalovirus exposure and HLA in healthy donors. The study, taken as a whole, reports: Researchers catalogued under 200 TCR beta chains as cytomegalovirus-associated.

CDR1 and CDR2 (germline): MDHEN, SYDVKM. The ends lost 3 bases at V and 5 bases at J; junction bases unmatched: 8. The length of the CDR3 is 15 residues. Sequenced sample: PBMCs. The sequence came from a male donor in good health and CMV-seronegative. The chain links TRBV28 to TRBJ2-7, with 9 bases that match TRBD1. This CDR3 is CASSFPAGQGNEQYF. The CDR3 DNA follows: TGTGCCAGCAGTTTCCCGGCCGGACAGGGGAACGAGCAGTACTTC.